These 11 T cell receptor beta chains share one sample of origin, sequenced in a study of blood T cells in healthy people across ages. The second PCR ran roughly 7 to 12 cycles with a sample-barcoded 5' primer and J-beta primers. TCRdb redid the calling of the 5' RACE reads with MiXCR, one entry per CDR3 protein. The sample has hundreds of thousands of distinct CDR3 sequences, about a quarter seen once. The same sample was also used in a study of T cells of mothers and their children.

Sequencing was carried out using blood. These receptor sequences come from a boy aged 2 to 10 in good health.

This clonotype was recorded a few times. One end of the junction fails to match germline, which may point to a read error. This rearrangement joins TRBV29-1 to TRBJ1-1, with D uncertain. In germline, CDR1 is SQVTM, CDR2 ANQGSEA. CDR3 length equals 11 residues. CDR3 DNA: TGCAGCGTTGAATTGTTTAACGAAGCTTCCTTT. Protein product: CSVELFNEASF.

This clonotype was seen a few times. This chain connects TRBV3-1 to TRBJ2-7, with TRBD2 identical over 9 bases. The germline V gene encodes CDR1 LGHDT and CDR2 YNNKEL (reference sequence). The CDR3 spans 15 residues. V dropped 5 bases and J dropped 7; count of bases not matched to a gene: 12. This CDR3 reads CASSSSPIAGDEQYF. In DNA, the CDR3 is TGTGCCAGCAGCAGTTCTCCTATAGCGGGGGATGAGCAGTACTTC.

The chain joins TRBV7-2 to TRBJ2-7, with 9 nucleotides matching TRBD1. The CDR3 is made up of 15 amino acids. Germline-derived CDR1 and CDR2 are SGHTA and FQGNSA. V shed 1 base and J 7 bases; nucleotides not matched to a gene: 8. The CDR3 protein is CASSLGGQGVGEQYF. In nucleotides, the CDR3 is TGTGCCAGCAGCTTAGGGGGACAGGGAGTTGGGGAGCAGTACTTC.

The chain employs TRBV5-1 and TRBJ2-3; 10 bases are a match to TRBD2. The V and J ends lost 1 base and 3 bases, in that order; junction bases with no gene match: 5. Germline V gene data show CDR1 as SGHRS and CDR2 as YFSETQ. The CDR3 totals 16 residues. The CDR3 reads CASSLPSGGTTDTQYF. CDR3 nucleotide sequence: TGCGCCAGCAGCTTGCCTAGCGGGGGAACTACAGATACGCAGTATTTT.

The rearrangement uses TRBV6-1 and TRBJ1-4; 7 bases fit TRBD1. There are 13 residues in the CDR3. The V and J ends lost 8 bases and 4 bases, in that order; junction bases with no gene match: 4. Germline V gene lookup returns CDR1 MNHNS and CDR2 SASEGT. The DNA of the CDR3 is TGTGCCAGCGACAGGGCAAATAATGAAAAACTGTTTTTT. It encodes CASDRANNEKLFF.

The gene calls are TRBV19 and TRBJ1-5; D gene unclear. Trimming took 3 bases from V and 4 from J, leaving 10 bases between them. CDR1 LNHDA and CDR2 SQIVND come from the germline V gene (reference sequence). CDR3 length equals 14 residues. The CDR3 coding sequence is TGTGCCAGTAGTATTGAACACCCTAATCAGCCCCAGCATTTT. It codes for CASSIEHPNQPQHF.

This clonotype was counted only a few times. The chain carries TRBV6-6 and TRBJ2-5; no clear D gene. V was shortened by 2 bases and J by 2 bases, with 18 bases between the two germline ends. Germline CDR1 and CDR2: MNHNY and SVGAGI (reference sequence). The CDR3 consists of 17 residues. CDR3 region: CASSYLRSADGQETQYF. CDR3 DNA: TGTGCCAGCAGTTACCTACGAAGTGCAGACGGACAAGAGACCCAGTACTTC.

V gene TRBV20-1 combines with J gene TRBJ2-7; D not certain. With 5 bases removed from V and 0 bases from J, the gap between germline ends came to 17 bases. The germline gives CDR1 DFQATT, CDR2 SNEGSKA (reference sequence). CDR3 length: 15 amino acids. CDR3 nucleotide sequence: TGCAGTGCTTCCCAAACCCCCGAGAGCTCCTACGAGCAGTACTTC. Amino acid sequence: CSASQTPESSYEQYF.

As regards this clonotype: This CDR3 is missing its conserved last phenylalanine or tryptophan, likely due to a read error. The rearrangement joins TRBV5-1 to TRBJ1-2; 7 bases fit TRBD1. The V gene end was trimmed by 3 bases and the J gene end by 3 bases; junction bases not matched to a gene: 5. In germline, CDR1 is SGHRS, CDR2 YFSETQ. The CDR3 is 14 amino acids. This CDR3 reads CASSSIGGDYGYTL. DNA for the CDR3: TGCGCCAGCAGCTCGATAGGGGGCGACTATGGCTACACCCTC.

This clonotype showed up just a few times. V gene TRBV7-2 combines with J gene TRBJ2-3; the D gene could be TRBD1 or TRBD2 (7 bases each). Germline-derived CDR1 and CDR2 are SGHTA and FQGNSA. The CDR3 has 15 residues. V was shortened by 5 bases and J by 4 bases, with 16 bases between the two germline ends. Written as DNA, the CDR3 is TGTGCCAGCAGCCAGGGGGGGAATTTCGCAGATACGCAGTATTTT. Protein: CASSQGGNFADTQYF.

The chain is built from TRBV7-7 and TRBJ2-1; 10 positions match TRBD2. CDR3 length equals 17 residues. The ends lost 0 bases at V and 8 bases at J; junction bases unmatched: 10. The germline V gene encodes CDR1 SSHAT and CDR2 FNYEAQ (reference sequence). The DNA of the CDR3 is TGTGCCAGCAGCTTAGCGGGGTGGCCTAGCGGGAGTTATGAGCAGTTCTTC. Translation: CASSLAGWPSGSYEQFF.